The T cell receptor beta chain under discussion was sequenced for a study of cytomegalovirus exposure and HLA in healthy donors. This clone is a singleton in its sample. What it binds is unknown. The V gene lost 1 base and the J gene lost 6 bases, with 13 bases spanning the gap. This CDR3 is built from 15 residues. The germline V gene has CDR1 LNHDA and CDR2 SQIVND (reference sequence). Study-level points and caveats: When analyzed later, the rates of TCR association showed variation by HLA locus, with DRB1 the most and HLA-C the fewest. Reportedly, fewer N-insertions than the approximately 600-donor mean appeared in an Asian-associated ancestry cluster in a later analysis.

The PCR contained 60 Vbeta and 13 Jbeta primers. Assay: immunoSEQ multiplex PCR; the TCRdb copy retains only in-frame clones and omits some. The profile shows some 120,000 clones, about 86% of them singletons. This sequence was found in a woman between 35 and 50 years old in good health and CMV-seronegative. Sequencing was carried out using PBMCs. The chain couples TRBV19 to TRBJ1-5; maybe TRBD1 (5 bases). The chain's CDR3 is CASSIAPTGGQPQHF. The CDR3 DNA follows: TGTGCCAGTAGTATAGCCCCTACGGGGGGTCAGCCCCAGCATTTT.